This T cell receptor beta chain originates from a study of blood T cell repertoires in COVID-19. Study summary: The United States, Italy and Spain provided the acute and convalescent COVID-19 samples. PBMCs, B-cell-depleted T cells, or T cells provided the cDNA or gDNA that made up the material.

Methods used by the authors: Nucleated cell number was recorded as an estimate derived from reference gene primer amplification. Data came from immunoSEQ multiplex PCR; TCRdb stores just in-frame clones and leaves some out. V and J calls and clone size are as listed in that table; D and trimming were resolved from the DNA. The sample has hundreds of thousands of clones, around 90% seen once; the top ten hold about 3%. CDR1 and CDR2 from the germline V gene are ENHRY and SYGVKD. After removal of 0 bases from V and 4 bases from J, the junction contained 5 bases not matched to a gene. The CDR3 is 15 amino acids.

Sequencing used peripheral blood. The receptor's source is a man in his sixties with acute or convalescent COVID-19. This chain joins TRBV10-3 and TRBJ1-2; TRBD1 aligns across 7 bases. DNA for the CDR3: TGTGCCATCAGTGAGTCTGACAGGGCCCCCTATGGCTACACCTTC. It codes for CAISESDRAPYGYTF.